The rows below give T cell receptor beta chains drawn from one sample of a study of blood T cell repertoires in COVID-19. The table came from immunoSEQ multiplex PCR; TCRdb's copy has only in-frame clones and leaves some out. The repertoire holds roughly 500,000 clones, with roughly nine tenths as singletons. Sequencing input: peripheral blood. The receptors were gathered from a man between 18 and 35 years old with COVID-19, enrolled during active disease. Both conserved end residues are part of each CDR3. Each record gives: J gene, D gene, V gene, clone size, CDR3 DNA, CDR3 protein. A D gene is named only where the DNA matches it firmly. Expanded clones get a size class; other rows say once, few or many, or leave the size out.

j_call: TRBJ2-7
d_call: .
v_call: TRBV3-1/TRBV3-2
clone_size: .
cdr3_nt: TGTGCCAGCAGCCAACCGGGAGAAGTCTACGAGCAGTACTTC
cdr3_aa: CASSQPGEVYEQYF

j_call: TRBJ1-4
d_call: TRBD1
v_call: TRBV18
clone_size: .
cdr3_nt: TGTGCCAGCTCTACCGGGACAGGGCAAGAAAAACTGTTTTTT
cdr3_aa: CASSTGTGQEKLFF

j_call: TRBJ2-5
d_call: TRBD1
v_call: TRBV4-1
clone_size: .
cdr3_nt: TGCGCCAGCAGCGGAACCGGGACAGGGGGGGAGACCCAGTACTTC
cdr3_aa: CASSGTGTGGETQYF

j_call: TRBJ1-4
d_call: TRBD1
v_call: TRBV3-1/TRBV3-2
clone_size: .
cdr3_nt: TGTGCCAGCAGCCCGGGGACAGGGGTAGATGAAAAACTGTTTTTT
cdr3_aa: CASSPGTGVDEKLFF

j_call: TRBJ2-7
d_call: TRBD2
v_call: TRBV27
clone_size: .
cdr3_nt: TGTGCCAGCAGCGTCACTAGCGGGAGCTCCTACGAGCAGTACTTC
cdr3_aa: CASSVTSGSSYEQYF

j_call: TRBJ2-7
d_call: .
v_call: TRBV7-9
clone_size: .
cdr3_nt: TGTGCCAGCAGCTTCTCCCTAGGCGAGCAGTACTTC
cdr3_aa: CASSFSLGEQYF

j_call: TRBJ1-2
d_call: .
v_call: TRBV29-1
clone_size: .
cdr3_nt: TGCAGCGTCGTGGACAGCCGCTCTAACTATGGCTACACCTTC
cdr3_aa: CSVVDSRSNYGYTF

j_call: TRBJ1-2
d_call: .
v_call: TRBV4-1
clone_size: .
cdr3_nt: TGCGCCAGCAGCCAAGGAGGTCCTGACGTCTATGGCTACACCTTC
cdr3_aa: CASSQGGPDVYGYTF

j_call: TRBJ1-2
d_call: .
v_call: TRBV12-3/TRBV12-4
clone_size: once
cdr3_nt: TGTGCCAGCAGTCGTGGGAGGGGAGGCTACACCTTC
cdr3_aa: CASSRGRGGYTF

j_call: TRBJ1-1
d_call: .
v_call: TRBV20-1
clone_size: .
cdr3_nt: TGCAGTGCCGGGGGGGTCACTGAAGCTTTCTTT
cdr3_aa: CSAGGVTEAFF

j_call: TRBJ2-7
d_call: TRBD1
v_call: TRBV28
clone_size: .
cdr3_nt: TGTGCCAGCACCGTAGGGACAGGGAACGAGCAGTACTTC
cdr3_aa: CASTVGTGNEQYF

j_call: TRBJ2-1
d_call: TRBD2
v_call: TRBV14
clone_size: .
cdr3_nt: TGTGCCAGCAGCCCTGGACTAGCGGGAGTGGGCAATGAGCAGTTCTTC
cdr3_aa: CASSPGLAGVGNEQFF

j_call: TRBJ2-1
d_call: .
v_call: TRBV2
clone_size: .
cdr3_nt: TGTGCCAGCAGTGAAGCGACCCTAGCTCGCGAGTTCTTC
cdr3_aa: CASSEATLAREFF

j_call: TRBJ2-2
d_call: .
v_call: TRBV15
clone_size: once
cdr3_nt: TGTGCCACCAGCAGATCAACCGGGGAGCTGTTTTTT
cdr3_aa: CATSRSTGELFF

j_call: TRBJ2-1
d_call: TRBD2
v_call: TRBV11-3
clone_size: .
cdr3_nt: TGTGCCAGCGCCCCGGGACTAGGATACAATGAGCAGTTCTTC
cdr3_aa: CASAPGLGYNEQFF

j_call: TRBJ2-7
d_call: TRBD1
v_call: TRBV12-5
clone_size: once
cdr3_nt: TGTGCTAGTGCCCTGGACAGGGTCTACGAGCAGTACTTC
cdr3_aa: CASALDRVYEQYF

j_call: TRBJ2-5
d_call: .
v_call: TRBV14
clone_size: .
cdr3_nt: TGTGCCAGCAGCCGCTTAGTACAAGAGACCCAGTACTTC
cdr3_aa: CASSRLVQETQYF

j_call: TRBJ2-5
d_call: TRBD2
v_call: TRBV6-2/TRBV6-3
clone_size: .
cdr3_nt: TGTGCCAGCAGCCCAGGGGTGGTTAGCGGGGGACTTCAAGAGACCCAGTACTTC
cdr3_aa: CASSPGVVSGGLQETQYF

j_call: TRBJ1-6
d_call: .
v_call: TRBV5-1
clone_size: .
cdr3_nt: TGCGCCAGCAGCTTGGATCTGAATTCACCCCTCCACTTT
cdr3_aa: CASSLDLNSPLHF

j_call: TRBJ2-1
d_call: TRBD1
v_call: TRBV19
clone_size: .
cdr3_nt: TGTGCCAGTGATCCCGGGACAGGTTTACAGTTCTTC
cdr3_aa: CASDPGTGLQFF

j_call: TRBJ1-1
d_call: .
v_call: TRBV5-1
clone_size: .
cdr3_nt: TGCGCCAGCAGCTTGCGAGGAACCACTGAAGCTTTCTTT
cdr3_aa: CASSLRGTTEAFF

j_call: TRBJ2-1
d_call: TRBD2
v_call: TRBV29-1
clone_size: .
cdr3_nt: TGCAGCGTTGGACTAGCGGGAGCCTACAATGAGCAGTTCTTC
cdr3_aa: CSVGLAGAYNEQFF

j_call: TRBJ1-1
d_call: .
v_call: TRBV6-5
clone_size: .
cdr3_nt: TGTGCCAGCAGTTATTCCGTGAACACTGAAGCTTTCTTT
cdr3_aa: CASSYSVNTEAFF

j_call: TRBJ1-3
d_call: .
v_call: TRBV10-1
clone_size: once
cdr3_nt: TGCGCCAGCAGTGAGTCGAGCGGGTACGGAAACACCATATATTTT
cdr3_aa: CASSESSGYGNTIYF

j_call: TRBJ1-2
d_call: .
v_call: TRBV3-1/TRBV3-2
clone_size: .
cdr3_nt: TGTGCCAGCAGCCAAGACATGGGGGCGGACTATGGCTACACCTTC
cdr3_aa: CASSQDMGADYGYTF

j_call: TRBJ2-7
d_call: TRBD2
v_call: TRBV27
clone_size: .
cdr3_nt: TGTGCCAGCAGGTCTCGCGGGGGGACCTCCTACGAGCAGTACTTC
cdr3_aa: CASRSRGGTSYEQYF

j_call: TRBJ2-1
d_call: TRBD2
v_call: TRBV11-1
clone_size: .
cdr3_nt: TGTGCCAGCAGCCCGGGATCTAGCGGGACCTACAATGAGCAGTTCTTC
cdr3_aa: CASSPGSSGTYNEQFF

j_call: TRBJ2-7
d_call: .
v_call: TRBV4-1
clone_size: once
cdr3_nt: TGCGCCAGCAGCCCCGCCGTCGGGGCCTACGAGCAGTACTTC
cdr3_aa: CASSPAVGAYEQYF

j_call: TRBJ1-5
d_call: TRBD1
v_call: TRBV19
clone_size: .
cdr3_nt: TGTGCCAGTAGTATAGGTCGGACAGGGGATCAGCCCCAGCATTTT
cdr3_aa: CASSIGRTGDQPQHF

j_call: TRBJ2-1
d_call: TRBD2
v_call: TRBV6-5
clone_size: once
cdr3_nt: TGTGCCAGCAGGTTACTAGCGGGGGAATACAATGAGCAGTTCTTC
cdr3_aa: CASRLLAGEYNEQFF

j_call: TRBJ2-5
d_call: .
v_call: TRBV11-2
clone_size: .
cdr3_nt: TGTGCCAGCAGCTTGGAGCCAAGGAGAACCCAGTACTTC
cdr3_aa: CASSLEPRRTQYF

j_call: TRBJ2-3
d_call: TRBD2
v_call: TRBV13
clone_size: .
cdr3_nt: TGTGCCAGCAGCTCTGCGGGAGCGGATACGCAGTATTTT
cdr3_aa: CASSSAGADTQYF

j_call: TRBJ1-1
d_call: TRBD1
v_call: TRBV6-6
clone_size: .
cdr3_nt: TGTGCCAGCAGCTCCCCGGGACAGGGGAACACTGAAGCTTTCTTT
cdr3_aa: CASSSPGQGNTEAFF

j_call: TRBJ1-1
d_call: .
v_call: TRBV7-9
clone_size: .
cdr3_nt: TGTGCCAGCAGCTTGGTTACGGGTGAAGCTTTCTTT
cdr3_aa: CASSLVTGEAFF

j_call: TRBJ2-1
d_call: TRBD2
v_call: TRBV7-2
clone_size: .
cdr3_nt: TGTGCCAGCAGCTTAGACGCGGGAGGGTACAATGAGCAGTTCTTC
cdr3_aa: CASSLDAGGYNEQFF

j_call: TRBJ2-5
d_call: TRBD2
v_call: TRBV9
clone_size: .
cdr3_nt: TGTGCCAGCAGCGTAACCCCCGGGACTAGCGGGAGTGAGACCCAGTACTTC
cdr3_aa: CASSVTPGTSGSETQYF

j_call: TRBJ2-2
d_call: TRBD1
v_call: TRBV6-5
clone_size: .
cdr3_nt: TGTGCCAGCAGGACAGGGGTAACCGGGGAGCTGTTTTTT
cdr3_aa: CASRTGVTGELFF

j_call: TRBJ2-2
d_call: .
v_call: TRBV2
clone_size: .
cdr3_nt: TGTGCCAGCAGTGAACAGGGCAGCACCGGGGAGCTGTTTTTT
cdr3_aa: CASSEQGSTGELFF

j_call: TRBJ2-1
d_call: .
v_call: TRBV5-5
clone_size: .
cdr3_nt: TGTGCCAGCAGCTTGGGACTGGTTGGTGAGCAGTTCTTC
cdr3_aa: CASSLGLVGEQFF

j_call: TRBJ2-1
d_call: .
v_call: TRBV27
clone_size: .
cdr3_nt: TGTGCCAGCAGTTTCGACAGCGACCTAGGCGATGAGCAGTTCTTC
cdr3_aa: CASSFDSDLGDEQFF

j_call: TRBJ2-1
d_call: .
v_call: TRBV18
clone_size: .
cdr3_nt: TGTGCCAGCTCACCACTCCCGGAGCAGTTCTTC
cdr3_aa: CASSPLPEQFF

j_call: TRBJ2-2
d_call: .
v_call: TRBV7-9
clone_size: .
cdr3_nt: TGTGCCAGCAGCCTTGCGGGTCCGACCGGGGAGCTGTTTTTT
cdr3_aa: CASSLAGPTGELFF

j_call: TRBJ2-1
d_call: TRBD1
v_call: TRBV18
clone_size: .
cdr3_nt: TGTGCCAGCTCACGACTCAGGACAGGACAGCAAAGTAATTACAATGAGCAGTTCTTC
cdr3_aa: CASSRLRTGQQSNYNEQFF

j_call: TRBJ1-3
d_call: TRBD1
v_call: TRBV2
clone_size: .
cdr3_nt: TGTGCCAGCAGCGACAGGGGTTCCTCTGGAAACACCATATATTTT
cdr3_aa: CASSDRGSSGNTIYF

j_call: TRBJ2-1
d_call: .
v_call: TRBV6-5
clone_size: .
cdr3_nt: TGTGCCAGCAGTCCCTCAGGATTCTCCTACAATGAGCAGTTCTTC
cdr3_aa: CASSPSGFSYNEQFF

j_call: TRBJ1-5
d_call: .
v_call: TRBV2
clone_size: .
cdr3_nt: TGTGCCAGCAGTGAACCGCGGGTCGATCAGCCCCAGCATTTT
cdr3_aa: CASSEPRVDQPQHF